The present T cell receptor (beta chain) was sequenced within a study of cytomegalovirus exposure and HLA in healthy donors. This clone was counted once. Antigen specificity is unknown. Study-wide results and limits: The authors later found most CMV-associated TCR beta chains appeared HLA-restricted.

Germline assignment: CDR1 LGHNA and CDR2 YNFKEQ. V gave up 4 bases and J gave up 7 bases; unmatched junction bases: 14. There are 16 residues in the CDR3. It was healthy bone marrow donors who served as donors. Primers included in the PCR were 60 Vbeta and 13 Jbeta primers. The method was immunoSEQ multiplex PCR; TCRdb's version includes in-frame clones alone and lacks a portion of them. The sample lists over 75,000 clones; almost 85% were seen once. The material sequenced was PBMCs. The V and J genes are TRBV4-2 and TRBJ1-2; 8 bases map to TRBD1. This receptor was taken from a woman between 18 and 29 years old in good health and CMV-seropositive. DNA for the CDR3: TGTGCCAGCAGCCCTAGAGGACGGGACAGGAGAGGTGGCTACACCTTC. It specifies CASSPRGRDRRGGYTF.